The TCR beta chain under discussion was sequenced for a study of T cell changes during pregnancy in multiple sclerosis. Profiled with immunoSEQ multiplex PCR; TCRdb holds only in-frame clones, not every one. The data contain about 79,000 clones, 90% to 95% of them singletons. V trimming: 3 bases; J trimming: 6 bases; junction bases outside the gene matches: 10. There are 16 residues in the CDR3. CDR1 and CDR2 (germline): MGHRA, YSYEKL. The chain couples TRBV4-1 to TRBJ2-4; 8 nucleotides match TRBD2. The TCR originated in a female donor with multiple sclerosis, enrolled in a pregnancy study. Material: CD4+ T cells from peripheral blood mononuclear cells, obtained in the second trimester of pregnancy. In DNA form, the CDR3 reads TGCGCCAGCAGCCAGGGGATGACTAGCGTTGTAAACATTCAGTACTTC. It codes for CASSQGMTSVVNIQYF.